The rows below give T cell receptor beta chains drawn from one sample of a study of T cell responses to AZD1222 COVID-19 vaccine. Assay used: immunoSEQ multiplex PCR; TCRdb lists only in-frame clones, some missing. The table shows approximately 150,000 clones, with 85% to 95% occurring only once. This material consisted of peripheral blood, taken on day 0 of AZD1222 vaccination. The receptor source for this set is an adult in good health. The CDR3 runs from the conserved cysteine through the conserved F or W. D genes are given only for firm matches. Clone size is not always given. Where it is, it says once, few, many or a class for expanded clones.

>TRBV6-5|-|TRBJ1-2|-|13
CASSYKGDYGYTF
TGTGCCAGCAGTTACAAAGGGGACTATGGCTACACCTTC
>TRBV4-3|-|TRBJ2-3|-|14
CASSQAAGTDTQYF
TGCGCCAGCAGCCAAGCGGCGGGCACAGATACGCAGTATTTT
>TRBV7-2|-|TRBJ2-2|-|16
CASSLDGGPNAGELFF
TGTGCCAGCAGCCTAGATGGGGGCCCCAACGCCGGGGAGCTGTTTTTT
>TRBV3-1/TRBV3-2|-|TRBJ1-4|-|15
CASSLEPGGNEKLFF
TGTGCCAGCAGCCTCGAGCCCGGAGGGAATGAAAAACTGTTTTTT
>TRBV18|-|TRBJ1-1|-|14
CASSPHRENTEAFF
TGTGCCAGCTCACCTCACAGGGAGAACACTGAAGCTTTCTTT
>TRBV4-1|-|TRBJ2-1|-|14
CASSQALLDFEQFF
TGCGCCAGCAGCCAAGCCCTCCTAGATTTTGAGCAGTTCTTC
>TRBV20-1|-|TRBJ2-5|-|11
CSALDQETQYF
TGCAGTGCACTAGATCAAGAGACCCAGTACTTC
>TRBV2|-|TRBJ2-7|-|16
CASSEYRSISSYEQYF
TGTGCCAGCAGTGAATACCGGTCAATAAGCTCCTACGAGCAGTACTTC
>TRBV3-1/TRBV3-2|TRBD1|TRBJ2-7|-|14
CASSPGQGFYEQYF
TGTGCCAGCAGCCCGGGACAGGGATTCTACGAGCAGTACTTC
>TRBV6-2/TRBV6-3|-|TRBJ1-5|-|15
CASSSRDNPSQPQHF
TGTGCCAGCAGTTCCCGGGACAATCCAAGTCAGCCCCAGCATTTT
>TRBV10-3|TRBD1|TRBJ1-1|-|13
CAISEGLGQEAFF
TGTGCCATCAGTGAGGGCCTGGGACAGGAAGCTTTCTTT
>TRBV6-5|-|TRBJ2-1|-|14
CASSYGVGSQEQFF
TGTGCCAGCAGTTACGGGGTAGGTTCACAAGAGCAGTTCTTC
>TRBV5-1|-|TRBJ1-6|-|15
CASSLGPGQNSPLHF
TGCGCCAGCAGCTTGGGTCCAGGGCAGAATTCACCCCTCCACTTT
>TRBV5-5|TRBD1|TRBJ2-3|-|15
CASSLRQGRTDTQYF
TGTGCCAGCAGCTTGCGACAGGGTAGGACAGATACGCAGTATTTT
>TRBV5-1|-|TRBJ2-1|once|12
CASSFTRSEQFF
TGCGCCAGCAGCTTTACTCGGAGTGAGCAGTTCTTC
>TRBV5-1|-|TRBJ1-1|-|14
CASSLGSLDTEAFF
TGCGCCAGCAGCTTGGGCAGCTTGGACACTGAAGCTTTCTTT
>TRBV11-2|TRBD2|TRBJ2-1|-|16
CASSLSASGSYNEQFF
TGTGCCAGCAGCTTATCGGCTAGCGGTTCCTACAATGAGCAGTTCTTC
>TRBV9|-|TRBJ2-1|-|14
CASSVGQTQGEQFF
TGTGCCAGCAGCGTGGGCCAGACTCAGGGTGAGCAGTTCTTC
>TRBV15|TRBD1|TRBJ2-7|-|13
CATSRGDRGEQYF
TGTGCCACCAGCAGAGGGGACAGGGGGGAGCAGTACTTC
>TRBV7-2|-|TRBJ1-1|once|17
CASSLGEIGGVNTEAFF
TGTGCCAGCAGCTTAGGAGAGATCGGCGGGGTGAACACTGAAGCTTTCTTT
>TRBV7-6|-|TRBJ1-5|-|13
CASSSNPNQPQHF
TGTGCCAGCAGCTCAAACCCCAATCAGCCCCAGCATTTT
>TRBV2|TRBD1|TRBJ1-3|-|13
CASSLDRGYTIYF
TGTGCCAGCAGCCTGGACAGGGGGTACACCATATATTTT
>TRBV7-9|-|TRBJ1-1|-|13
CASSMKRDTEAFF
TGTGCCAGCAGCATGAAGAGGGACACTGAAGCTTTCTTT
>TRBV7-9|-|TRBJ2-1|once|17
CASSLPLAQGIYNEQFF
TGTGCCAGCAGCTTACCCTTGGCGCAGGGGATATACAATGAGCAGTTCTTC
>TRBV5-1|-|TRBJ2-1|-|17
CASSLAFSGSGFNEQFF
TGCGCCAGCAGCTTAGCCTTTTCGGGCTCGGGGTTCAATGAGCAGTTCTTC
>TRBV9|-|TRBJ2-5|-|13
CASSREWEETQYF
TGTGCCAGCAGCAGGGAGTGGGAAGAGACCCAGTACTTC
>TRBV6-5|TRBD1|TRBJ1-6|-|13
CASSYYSDRPLHF
TGTGCCAGCAGTTACTACTCGGACAGGCCCCTCCACTTT
>TRBV19|-|TRBJ1-4|-|14
CASSIAGVSEKLFF
TGTGCCAGTAGTATTGCAGGGGTCAGTGAAAAACTGTTTTTT
>TRBV5-6|TRBD2|TRBJ2-1|-|14
CASSFPSGKNEQFF
TGTGCCAGCAGCTTCCCTAGCGGGAAAAATGAGCAGTTCTTC
>TRBV3-1/TRBV3-2|-|TRBJ1-2|-|12
CASSLGPRGYTF
TGTGCCAGCAGCCTTGGCCCCAGAGGCTACACCTTC
>TRBV27|TRBD1|TRBJ1-2|-|13
CATYKTGAYGYTF
TGTGCCACCTATAAGACAGGGGCCTATGGCTACACCTTC
>TRBV7-2|TRBD1|TRBJ2-7|-|18
CASSLVIWGTEGSYEQYF
TGTGCCAGCAGCTTAGTCATTTGGGGGACAGAGGGGTCCTACGAGCAGTACTTC
>TRBV4-3|-|TRBJ2-6|once|13
CASSQDEANVLTF
TGCGCCAGCAGCCAAGATGAGGCCAACGTCCTGACTTTC
>TRBV7-2|-|TRBJ2-7|-|16
CASSPGRRTTAYEQYF
TGTGCCAGCAGCCCGGGGAGGCGGACGACTGCCTACGAGCAGTACTTC
>TRBV7-8|-|TRBJ1-5|-|13
CASSLHRDQPQHF
TGTGCCAGCAGCTTGCACAGGGATCAGCCCCAGCATTTT
>TRBV18|TRBD1|TRBJ1-1|-|17
CASSPLGQGASNTEAFF
TGTGCCAGCTCACCACTCGGACAGGGAGCTTCGAACACTGAAGCTTTCTTT
>TRBV3-1/TRBV3-2|-|TRBJ2-5|-|16
CASSPSLGATQETQYF
TGTGCCAGCAGCCCTAGCCTGGGCGCCACGCAAGAGACCCAGTACTTC
>TRBV14|TRBD2|TRBJ2-1|-|15
CASSLGTSGGAEQFF
TGTGCCAGCAGCCTAGGGACTAGCGGGGGGGCTGAGCAGTTCTTC
>TRBV5-5|-|TRBJ1-2|-|14
CASSLDMGIYGYTF
TGTGCCAGCAGCTTGGATATGGGGATCTATGGCTACACCTTC
>TRBV5-6|-|TRBJ2-7|-|14
CASSLETGPYEQYF
TGTGCCAGCAGCTTGGAGACGGGGCCCTACGAGCAGTACTTC
>TRBV18|TRBD2|TRBJ2-7|-|14
CASSLSGRGYEQYF
TGTGCCAGCTCACTCAGCGGGAGAGGGTACGAGCAGTACTTC
>TRBV4-1|-|TRBJ1-1|-|12
CASSQPLGEAFF
TGCGCCAGCAGCCAGCCCCTGGGGGAAGCTTTCTTT
>TRBV10-2|-|TRBJ2-3|-|15
CASSEAIRGADTQYF
TGCGCCAGCAGTGAGGCTATTAGGGGTGCAGATACGCAGTATTTT
>TRBV4-2|-|TRBJ1-3|once|16
CASSQDQPSSGNTIYF
TGTGCCAGCAGCCAAGATCAGCCCTCCTCTGGAAACACCATATATTTT
>TRBV19|TRBD2|TRBJ2-1|-|18
CASSLGLAGATSYNEQFF
TGTGCCAGTAGCCTGGGACTAGCGGGAGCTACGTCCTACAATGAGCAGTTCTTC
>TRBV7-2|-|TRBJ2-1|-|15
CASSLFGGRGNEQFF
TGTGCCAGCAGCTTATTTGGTGGGAGAGGGAATGAGCAGTTCTTC
>TRBV5-1|-|TRBJ2-1|-|12
CASSLSIVEQFF
TGCGCCAGCAGCCTCTCGATAGTCGAGCAGTTCTTC
>TRBV7-2|-|TRBJ2-7|-|13
CASSSLRGAEQYF
TGTGCCAGCAGCTCTCTTAGGGGCGCGGAGCAGTACTTC
>TRBV7-8|TRBD2|TRBJ2-7|-|14
CASSLAGLTYEQYF
TGTGCCAGCAGCTTAGCGGGACTAACCTACGAGCAGTACTTC
>TRBV19|-|TRBJ1-4|-|15
CASSRMGRSNEKLFF
TGTGCCAGTAGTAGGATGGGACGGAGCAATGAAAAACTGTTTTTT
>TRBV6-1|-|TRBJ1-4|-|15
CASSEFVGGTEKLFF
TGTGCCAGCAGTGAATTTGTGGGGGGGACTGAAAAACTGTTTTTT
>TRBV19|-|TRBJ2-3|once|15
CASSIEGAWADTQYF
TGTGCCAGTAGTATAGAAGGAGCCTGGGCAGATACGCAGTATTTT
>TRBV18|-|TRBJ1-1|-|15
CASSPSGRTNTEAFF
TGTGCCAGCTCACCGTCGGGACGGACGAACACTGAAGCTTTCTTT
>TRBV6-5|-|TRBJ1-1|-|14
CASSPSQVNTEAFF
TGTGCCAGCAGTCCAAGCCAGGTGAACACTGAAGCTTTCTTT
>TRBV6-5|-|TRBJ1-1|-|15
CASRPSGRMNTEAFF
TGTGCCAGCAGGCCCTCGGGGAGGATGAACACTGAAGCTTTCTTT